This T cell receptor (beta chain) comes out of a study of blood T cell repertoires in COVID-19. Study overall: The United States, Italy and Spain provided the acute and convalescent COVID-19 samples. PBMCs, B-cell-depleted T cells, or T cells were the source of the cDNA or gDNA that made up the material.

The method was immunoSEQ multiplex PCR; TCRdb's version includes in-frame clones alone and lacks a portion of them. The table has about 300,000 clones, under 90% seen once. Germline V gene data show CDR1 as LGHNA and CDR2 as YNFKEQ. The CDR3 is made up of 18 amino acids. Trimming removed 4 bases from V and 5 bases from J; junction bases left unmatched: 17. The participants were between about 18 and 90 years old and came from some 25 US areas. Cohorts were determined from participant-reported clinical history. Specimen: PBMCs or T cells enriched from blood (not recorded which). The receptor's source is a man aged 30-40 years who had recovered from COVID-19. V is TRBV4-2 and J is TRBJ2-5; TRBD2 matches 9 bases. This CDR3 reads CASSPSPRLREGLETQYF. The CDR3 DNA follows: TGTGCCAGCAGCCCCAGCCCGAGGTTGCGGGAGGGCCTTGAGACCCAGTACTTC.